This T cell receptor beta chain was identified during a study of T cell responses to AZD1222 COVID-19 vaccine. This clone was recorded a few times. The target antigen is unknown. Study outcomes and limitations: Two AZD1222 administrations were followed by greater Spike-specific TCR breadth and depth.

Trimming cost V 3 bases and J 6 bases; bases outside gene matches: 6. The germline V gene encodes CDR1 SQVTM and CDR2 ANQGSEA. CDR3 length equals 13 residues. TCRdb keeps only in-frame clones here, not all; method: immunoSEQ multiplex PCR. The table shows under 60,000 clones, with about 86% occurring only once. The specimen was peripheral blood, collected on day 0 of AZD1222 vaccination. The chain links TRBV29-1 to TRBJ2-7; 9 nucleotides line up with TRBD1. The source is an adult in good health. The CDR3 DNA reads as TGCAGCGTTGACGGGACAGGGCCGATCGAGCAGTACTTC. Amino acid sequence: CSVDGTGPIEQYF.